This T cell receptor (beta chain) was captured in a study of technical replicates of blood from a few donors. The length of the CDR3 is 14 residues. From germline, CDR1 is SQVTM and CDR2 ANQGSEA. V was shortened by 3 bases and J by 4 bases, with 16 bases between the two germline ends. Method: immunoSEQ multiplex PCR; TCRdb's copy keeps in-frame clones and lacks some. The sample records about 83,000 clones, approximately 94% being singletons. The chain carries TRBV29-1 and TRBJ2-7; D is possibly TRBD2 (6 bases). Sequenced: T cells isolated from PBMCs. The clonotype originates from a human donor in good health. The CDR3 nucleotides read TGCAGCGTTGATAGCGAGCGGGCCCCGTACGAGCAGTACTTC. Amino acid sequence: CSVDSERAPYEQYF.